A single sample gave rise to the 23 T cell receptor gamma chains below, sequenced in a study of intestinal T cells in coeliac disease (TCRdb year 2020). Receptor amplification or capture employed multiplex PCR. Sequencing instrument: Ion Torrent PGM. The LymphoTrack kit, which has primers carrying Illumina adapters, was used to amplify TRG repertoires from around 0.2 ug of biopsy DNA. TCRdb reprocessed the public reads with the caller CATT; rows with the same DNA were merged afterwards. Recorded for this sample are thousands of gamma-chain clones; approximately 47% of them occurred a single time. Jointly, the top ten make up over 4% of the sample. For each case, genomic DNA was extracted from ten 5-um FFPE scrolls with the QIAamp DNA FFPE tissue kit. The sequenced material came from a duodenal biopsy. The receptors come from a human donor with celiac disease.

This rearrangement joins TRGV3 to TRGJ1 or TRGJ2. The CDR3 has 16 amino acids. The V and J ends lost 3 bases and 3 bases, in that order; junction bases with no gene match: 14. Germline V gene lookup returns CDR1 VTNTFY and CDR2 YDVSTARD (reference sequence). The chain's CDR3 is CATWDGGTGPYYKKLF. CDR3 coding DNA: TGTGCCACCTGGGACGGGGGGACAGGCCCTTATTATAAGAAACTCTTT.

DNA for the CDR3: TGTGCTGCGTGGGATAAGAAACTCTTT. This sequence encodes CAAWDKKLF. The gene calls are TRGV10 and TRGJ1 or TRGJ2. Being an ORF, TRGV10 has a function that is uncertain. The junction had 1 base not matched to a gene; V was cut back by 8 bases and J by 8 bases. The CDR3 runs to 9 residues.

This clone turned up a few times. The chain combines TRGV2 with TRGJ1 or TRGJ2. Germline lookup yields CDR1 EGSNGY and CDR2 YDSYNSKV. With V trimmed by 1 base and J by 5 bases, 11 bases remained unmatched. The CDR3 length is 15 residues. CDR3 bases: TGTGCCACCTGGGACGGCCCCTATTGCCATTATAAGAAACTCTTT. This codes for CATWDGPYCHYKKLF.

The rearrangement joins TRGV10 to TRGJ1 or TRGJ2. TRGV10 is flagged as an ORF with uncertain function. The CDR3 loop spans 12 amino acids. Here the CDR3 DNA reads TGTGCCCCGAACCCCAATTATTATAAGAAACTCTTT. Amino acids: CAPNPNYYKKLF.

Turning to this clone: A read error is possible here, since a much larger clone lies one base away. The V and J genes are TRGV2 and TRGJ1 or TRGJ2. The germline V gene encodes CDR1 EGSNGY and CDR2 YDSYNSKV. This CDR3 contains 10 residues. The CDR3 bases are TGTGCCGCCTGGGAAGTCCAGAAACTCTTT. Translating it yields CAAWEVQKLF.

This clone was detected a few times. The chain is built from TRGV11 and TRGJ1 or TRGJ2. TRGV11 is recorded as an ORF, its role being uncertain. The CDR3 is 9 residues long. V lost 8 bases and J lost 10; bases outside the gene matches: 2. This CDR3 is CACWRKKLF. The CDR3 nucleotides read TGTGCCTGCTGGAGGAAGAAACTCTTT.

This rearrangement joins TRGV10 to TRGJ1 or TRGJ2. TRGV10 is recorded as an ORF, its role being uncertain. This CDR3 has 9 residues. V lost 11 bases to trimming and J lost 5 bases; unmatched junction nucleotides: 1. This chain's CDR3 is CAANYKKLF. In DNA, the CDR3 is TGTGCTGCGAATTATAAGAAACTCTTT.

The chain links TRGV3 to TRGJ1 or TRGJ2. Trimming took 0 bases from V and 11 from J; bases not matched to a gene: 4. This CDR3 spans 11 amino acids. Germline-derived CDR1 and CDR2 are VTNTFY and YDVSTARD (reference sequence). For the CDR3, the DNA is TGTGCCACCTGGGACAGGCCTGAGAAACTCTTT. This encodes CATWDRPEKLF.

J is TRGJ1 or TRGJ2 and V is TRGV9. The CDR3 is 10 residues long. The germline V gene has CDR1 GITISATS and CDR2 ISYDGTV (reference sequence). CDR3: CACGLYKKLF. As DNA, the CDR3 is TGTGCTTGTGGATTATATAAGAAACTCTTT.

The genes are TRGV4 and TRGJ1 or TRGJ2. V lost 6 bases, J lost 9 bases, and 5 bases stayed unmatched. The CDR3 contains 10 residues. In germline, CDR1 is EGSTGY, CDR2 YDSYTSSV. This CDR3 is CATWPSKKLF. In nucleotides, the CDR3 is TGTGCCACCTGGCCCTCTAAGAAACTCTTT.

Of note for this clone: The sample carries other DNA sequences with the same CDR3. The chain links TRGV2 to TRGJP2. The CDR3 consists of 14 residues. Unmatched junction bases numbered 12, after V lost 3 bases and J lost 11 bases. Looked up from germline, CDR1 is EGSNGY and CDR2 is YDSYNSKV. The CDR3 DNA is TGTGCCACCTGGGACTCCGGGGGGGACTGGATCAAGACGTTT. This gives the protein CATWDSGGDWIKTF.

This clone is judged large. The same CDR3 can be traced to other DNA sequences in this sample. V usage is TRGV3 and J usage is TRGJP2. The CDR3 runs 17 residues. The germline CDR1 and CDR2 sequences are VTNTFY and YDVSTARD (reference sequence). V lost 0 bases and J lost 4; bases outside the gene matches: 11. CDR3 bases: TGTGCCACCTGGGACAGGCCCGCAGCTTATAGTGATTGGATCAAGACGTTT. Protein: CATWDRPAAYSDWIKTF.

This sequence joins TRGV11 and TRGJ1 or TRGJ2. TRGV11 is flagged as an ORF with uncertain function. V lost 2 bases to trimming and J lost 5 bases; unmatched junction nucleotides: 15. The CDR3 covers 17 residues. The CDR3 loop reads CACWIRPDKPTHYKKLF. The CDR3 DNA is TGTGCCTGCTGGATTAGGCCCGACAAACCCACACATTATAAGAAACTCTTT.

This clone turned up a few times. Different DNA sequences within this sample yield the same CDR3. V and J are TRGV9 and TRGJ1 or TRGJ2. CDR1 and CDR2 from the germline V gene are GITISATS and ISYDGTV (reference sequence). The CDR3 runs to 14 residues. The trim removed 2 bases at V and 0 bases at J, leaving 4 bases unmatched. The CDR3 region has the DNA TGTGCCTTGTGGGAGGCAGGGAATTATTATAAGAAACTCTTT. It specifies CALWEAGNYYKKLF.

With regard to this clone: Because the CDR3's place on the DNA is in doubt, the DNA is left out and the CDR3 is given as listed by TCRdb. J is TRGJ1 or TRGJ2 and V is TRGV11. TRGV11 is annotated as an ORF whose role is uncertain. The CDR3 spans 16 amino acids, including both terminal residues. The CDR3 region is CTTVPAGLTTGHRKLF.

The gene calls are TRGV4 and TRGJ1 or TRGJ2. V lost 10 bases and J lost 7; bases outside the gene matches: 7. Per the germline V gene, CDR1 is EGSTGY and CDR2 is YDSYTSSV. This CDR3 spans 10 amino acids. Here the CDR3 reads CATPGYKKLF. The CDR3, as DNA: TGTGCCACTCCGGGGTATAAGAAACTCTTT.

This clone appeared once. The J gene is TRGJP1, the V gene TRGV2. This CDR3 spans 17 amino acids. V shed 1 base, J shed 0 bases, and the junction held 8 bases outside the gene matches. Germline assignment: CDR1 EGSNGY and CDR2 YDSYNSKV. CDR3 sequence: CATWDGGRYTTGWFKIF. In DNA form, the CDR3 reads TGTGCCACCTGGGACGGCGGAAGGTATACCACTGGTTGGTTCAAGATATTT.

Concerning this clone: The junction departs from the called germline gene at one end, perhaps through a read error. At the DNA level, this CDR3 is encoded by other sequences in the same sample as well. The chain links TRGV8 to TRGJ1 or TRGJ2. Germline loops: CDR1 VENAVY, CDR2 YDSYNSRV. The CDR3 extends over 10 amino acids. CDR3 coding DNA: TGTGCCACCTGGAATTATAAGAAGCTCTTT. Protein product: CATWNYKKLF.

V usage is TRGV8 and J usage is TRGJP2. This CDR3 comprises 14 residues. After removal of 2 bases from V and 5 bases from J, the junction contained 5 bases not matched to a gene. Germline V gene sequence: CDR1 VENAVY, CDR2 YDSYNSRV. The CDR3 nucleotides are TGTGCCACCTGGGATAATCAAAGTGATTGGATCAAGACGTTT. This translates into CATWDNQSDWIKTF.

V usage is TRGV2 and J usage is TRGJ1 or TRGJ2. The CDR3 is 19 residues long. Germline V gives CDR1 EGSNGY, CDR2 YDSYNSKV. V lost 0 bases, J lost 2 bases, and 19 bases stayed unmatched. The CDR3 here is CATWDGRTLGDVYYYKKLF. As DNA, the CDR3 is TGTGCCACCTGGGACGGGCGTACTCTCGGGGACGTTTATTATTATAAGAAACTCTTT.

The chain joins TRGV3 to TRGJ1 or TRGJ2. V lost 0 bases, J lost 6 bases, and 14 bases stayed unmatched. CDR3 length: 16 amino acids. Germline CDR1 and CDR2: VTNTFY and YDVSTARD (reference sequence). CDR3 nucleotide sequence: TGTGCCACCTGGGACAGGCTACCCCCCCCTTTTTATAAGAAACTCTTT. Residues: CATWDRLPPPFYKKLF.

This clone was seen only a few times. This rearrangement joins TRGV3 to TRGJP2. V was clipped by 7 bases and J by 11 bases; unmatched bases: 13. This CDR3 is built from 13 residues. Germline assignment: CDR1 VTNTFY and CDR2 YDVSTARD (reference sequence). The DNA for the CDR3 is TGTGCCACCTGTGAACTTCAGGGCTGGATCAAGACGTTT. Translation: CATCELQGWIKTF.

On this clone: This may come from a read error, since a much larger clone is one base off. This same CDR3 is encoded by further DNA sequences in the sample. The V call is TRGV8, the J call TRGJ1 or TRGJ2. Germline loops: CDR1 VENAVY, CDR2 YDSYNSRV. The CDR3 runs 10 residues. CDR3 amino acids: CATLNYKKLF. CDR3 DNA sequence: TGTGCTACCTTAAATTATAAGAAACTCTTT.